This TCR beta chain came from a study of blood T cells in healthy people across ages. The CDR3 length is 14 residues. V dropped 3 bases and J dropped 3 bases, with 12 bases sitting between them. CDR1 and CDR2 (germline): SGHTA, FQGNSA. Using a J-beta primer mix together with a sample-barcoded 5' primer, a second PCR was run for roughly 6 to 11 cycles. TCRdb fed the 5' RACE reads into MiXCR, producing one record per CDR3 protein. The table lists over a million distinct CDR3 sequences, approximately 38% of them singletons. This clonotype has only a few counts. The sample was blood. This rearrangement joins TRBV7-2 to TRBJ2-7; D may correspond to TRBD1 or TRBD2 (5 bases each). The sequence was collected from a woman aged 18 to 35 in good health. The CDR3 nucleotides read TGTGCCAGCAGCTTGGGGGTTCCCGGCTACGAGCAGTACTTC. This encodes CASSLGVPGYEQYF.